This TCR beta chain was captured by sequencing in a study of blood T cell repertoires in COVID-19. The wider study: T cells, B-cell-depleted T cells, or PBMCs provided the cDNA or gDNA that served as material.

TCRdb keeps only in-frame clones here, not all; method: immunoSEQ multiplex PCR. The sample shows roughly 120,000 clones, 85% of them seen only once. The V gene's germline CDR1 is SNHLY and CDR2 FYNNEI. The CDR3 totals 12 residues. The germline V and J ends were trimmed by 7 bases and 5 bases, with 8 bases remaining between them. The sequenced material came from peripheral blood. V is TRBV2 and J is TRBJ1-4; unclear D gene. The sequence was obtained from a woman of 80 years or more with COVID-19, enrolled during active disease. The CDR3 DNA is TGTGCCAGCAAACAGCCGAATGAAAAACTGTTTTTT. It is translated as CASKQPNEKLFF.